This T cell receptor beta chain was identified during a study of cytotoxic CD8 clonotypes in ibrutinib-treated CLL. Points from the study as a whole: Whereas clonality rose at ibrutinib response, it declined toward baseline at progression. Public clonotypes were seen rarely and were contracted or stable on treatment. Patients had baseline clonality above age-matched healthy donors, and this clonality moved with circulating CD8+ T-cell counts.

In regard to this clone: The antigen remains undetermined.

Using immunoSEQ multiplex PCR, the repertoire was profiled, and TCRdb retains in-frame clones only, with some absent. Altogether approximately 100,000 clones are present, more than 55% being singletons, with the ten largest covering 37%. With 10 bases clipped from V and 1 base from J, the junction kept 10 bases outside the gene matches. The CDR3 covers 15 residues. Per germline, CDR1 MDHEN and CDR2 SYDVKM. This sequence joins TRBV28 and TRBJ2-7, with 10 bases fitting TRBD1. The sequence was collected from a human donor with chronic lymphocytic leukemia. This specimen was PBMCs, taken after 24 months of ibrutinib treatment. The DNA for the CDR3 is TGTGCCACCCGAAGCGGACAGGGGGTTTCCTACGAGCAGTACTTC. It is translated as CATRSGQGVSYEQYF.